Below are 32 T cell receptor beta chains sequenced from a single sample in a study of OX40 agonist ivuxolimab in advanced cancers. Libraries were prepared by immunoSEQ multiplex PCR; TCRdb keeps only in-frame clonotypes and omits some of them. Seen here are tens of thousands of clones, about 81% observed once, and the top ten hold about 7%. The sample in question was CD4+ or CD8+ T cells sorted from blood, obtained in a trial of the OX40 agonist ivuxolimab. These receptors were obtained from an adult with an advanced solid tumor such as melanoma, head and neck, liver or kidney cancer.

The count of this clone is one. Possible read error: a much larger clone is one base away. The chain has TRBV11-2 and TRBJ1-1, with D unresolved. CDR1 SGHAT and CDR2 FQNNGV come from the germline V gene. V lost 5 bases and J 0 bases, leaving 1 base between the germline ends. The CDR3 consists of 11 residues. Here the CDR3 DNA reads TGTGCCAGCAGCGTGAACACTGAAGCTTTCTTT. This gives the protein CASSVNTEAFF.

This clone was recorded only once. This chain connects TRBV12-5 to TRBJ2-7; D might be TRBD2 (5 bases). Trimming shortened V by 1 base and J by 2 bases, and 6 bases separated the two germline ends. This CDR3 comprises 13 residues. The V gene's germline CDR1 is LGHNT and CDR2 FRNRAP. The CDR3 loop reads CASGLGRAYEQYF. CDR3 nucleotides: TGTGCTAGTGGTTTGGGGCGGGCCTACGAGCAGTACTTC.

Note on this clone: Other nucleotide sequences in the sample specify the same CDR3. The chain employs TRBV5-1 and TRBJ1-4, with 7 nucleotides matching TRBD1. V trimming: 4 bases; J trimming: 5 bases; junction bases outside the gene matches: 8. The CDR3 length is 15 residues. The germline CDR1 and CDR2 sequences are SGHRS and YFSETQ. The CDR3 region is CASSLSGTDNEKLFF. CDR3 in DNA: TGCGCCAGCAGCCTATCCGGGACAGACAATGAAAAACTGTTTTTT.

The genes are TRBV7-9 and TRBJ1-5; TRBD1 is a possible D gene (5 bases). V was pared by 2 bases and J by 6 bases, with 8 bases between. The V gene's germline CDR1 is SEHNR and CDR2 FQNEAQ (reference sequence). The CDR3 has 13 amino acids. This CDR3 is CASSLWGGQPQHF. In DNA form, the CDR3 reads TGTGCCAGCAGCTTATGGGGGGGTCAGCCCCAGCATTTT.

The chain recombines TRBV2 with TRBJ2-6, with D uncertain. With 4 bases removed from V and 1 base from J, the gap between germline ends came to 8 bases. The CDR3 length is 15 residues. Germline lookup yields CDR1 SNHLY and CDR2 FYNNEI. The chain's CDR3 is CASSAELSGANVLTF. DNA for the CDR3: TGTGCCAGCAGTGCCGAGTTATCTGGGGCCAACGTCCTGACTTTC. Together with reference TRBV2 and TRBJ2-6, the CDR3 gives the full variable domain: EPEVTQTPSHQVTQMGQEVILRCVPISNHLYFYWYRQILGQKVEFLVSFYNNEISEKSEIFDDQFSVERPDGSNFTLKIRSTKLEDSAMYFCASSAELSGANVLTFGAGSRLTVL.

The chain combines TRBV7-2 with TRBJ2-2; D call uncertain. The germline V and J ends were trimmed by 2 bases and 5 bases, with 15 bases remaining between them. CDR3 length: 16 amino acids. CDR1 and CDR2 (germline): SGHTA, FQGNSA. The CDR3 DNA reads TGTGCCAGCAGCTTACTCCCCGGGCCCCAGACCGGGGAGCTGTTTTTT. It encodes CASSLLPGPQTGELFF.

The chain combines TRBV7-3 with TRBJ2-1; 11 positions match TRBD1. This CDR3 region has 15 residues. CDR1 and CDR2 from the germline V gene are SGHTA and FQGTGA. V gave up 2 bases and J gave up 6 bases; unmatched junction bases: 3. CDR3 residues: CASSLFGTGGNEQFF. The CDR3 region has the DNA TGTGCCAGCAGCTTATTTGGGACAGGGGGCAATGAGCAGTTCTTC.

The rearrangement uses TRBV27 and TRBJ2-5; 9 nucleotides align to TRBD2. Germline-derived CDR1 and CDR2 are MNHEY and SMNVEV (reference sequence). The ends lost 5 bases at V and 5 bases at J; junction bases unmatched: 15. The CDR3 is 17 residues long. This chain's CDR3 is CASSKGIVAGAGETQYF. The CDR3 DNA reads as TGTGCCAGCAGTAAGGGCATCGTAGCGGGGGCCGGGGAGACCCAGTACTTC.

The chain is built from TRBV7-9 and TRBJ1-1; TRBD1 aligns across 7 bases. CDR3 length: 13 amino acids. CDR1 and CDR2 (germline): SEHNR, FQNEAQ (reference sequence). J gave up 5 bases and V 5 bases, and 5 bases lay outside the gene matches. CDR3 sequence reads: CASSRRGWTEAFF. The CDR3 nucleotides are TGTGCCAGCAGCCGCAGGGGGTGGACTGAAGCTTTCTTT.

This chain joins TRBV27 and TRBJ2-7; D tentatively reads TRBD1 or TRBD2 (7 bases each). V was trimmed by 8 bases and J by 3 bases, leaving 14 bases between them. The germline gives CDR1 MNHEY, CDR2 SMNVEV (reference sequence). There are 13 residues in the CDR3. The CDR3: CASAGGGDYEQYF. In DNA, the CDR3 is TGTGCCAGCGCAGGGGGGGGAGACTACGAGCAGTACTTC.

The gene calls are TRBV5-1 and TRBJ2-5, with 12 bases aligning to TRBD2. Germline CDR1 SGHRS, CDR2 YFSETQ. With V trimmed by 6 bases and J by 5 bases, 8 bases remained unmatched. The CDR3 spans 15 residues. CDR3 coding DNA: TGCGCCAGCAACTCTAGCGGGGGGGCGCGGGAGACCCAGTACTTC. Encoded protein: CASNSSGGARETQYF.

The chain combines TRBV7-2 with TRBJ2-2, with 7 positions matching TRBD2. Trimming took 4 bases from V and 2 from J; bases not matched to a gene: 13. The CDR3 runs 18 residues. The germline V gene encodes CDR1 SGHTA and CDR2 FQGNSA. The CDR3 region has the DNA TGTGCCAGCAGCTCCCTTGGGGTAGCGGGTTCTAACACCGGGGAGCTGTTTTTT. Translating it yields CASSSLGVAGSNTGELFF.

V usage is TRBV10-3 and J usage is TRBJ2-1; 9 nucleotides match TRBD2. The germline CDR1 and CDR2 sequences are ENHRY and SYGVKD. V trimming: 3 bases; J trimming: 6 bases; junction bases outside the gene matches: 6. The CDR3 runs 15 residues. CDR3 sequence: CAISEIAGASNEQFF. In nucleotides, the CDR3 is TGTGCCATCAGTGAAATAGCGGGAGCCTCCAATGAGCAGTTCTTC.

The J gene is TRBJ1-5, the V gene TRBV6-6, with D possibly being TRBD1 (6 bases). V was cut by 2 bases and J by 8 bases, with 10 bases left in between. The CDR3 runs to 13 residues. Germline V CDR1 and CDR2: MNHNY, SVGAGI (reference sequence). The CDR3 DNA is TGTGCCAGCAGTTACGGAGGGGGGAAGCCCCAGCATTTT. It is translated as CASSYGGGKPQHF.

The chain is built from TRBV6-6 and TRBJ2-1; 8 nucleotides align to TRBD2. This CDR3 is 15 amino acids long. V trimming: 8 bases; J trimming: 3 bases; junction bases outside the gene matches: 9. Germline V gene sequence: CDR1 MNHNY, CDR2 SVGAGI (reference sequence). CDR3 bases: TGTGCCAGCCACGGGGGGGCCGGGAGCTACAATGAGCAGTTCTTC. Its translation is CASHGGAGSYNEQFF.

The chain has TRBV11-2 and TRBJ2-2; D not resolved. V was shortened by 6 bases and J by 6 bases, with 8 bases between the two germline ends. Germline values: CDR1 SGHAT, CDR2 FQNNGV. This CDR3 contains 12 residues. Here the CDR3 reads CASRILPGELFF. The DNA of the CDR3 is TGTGCCAGCAGAATTCTTCCCGGGGAGCTGTTTTTT.

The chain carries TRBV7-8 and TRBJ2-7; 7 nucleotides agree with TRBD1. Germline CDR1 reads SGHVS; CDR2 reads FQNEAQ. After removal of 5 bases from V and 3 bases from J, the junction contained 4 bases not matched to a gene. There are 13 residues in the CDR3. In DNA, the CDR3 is TGTGCCAGCAGCAGACAGGGCTTCTACGAGCAGTACTTC. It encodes CASSRQGFYEQYF.

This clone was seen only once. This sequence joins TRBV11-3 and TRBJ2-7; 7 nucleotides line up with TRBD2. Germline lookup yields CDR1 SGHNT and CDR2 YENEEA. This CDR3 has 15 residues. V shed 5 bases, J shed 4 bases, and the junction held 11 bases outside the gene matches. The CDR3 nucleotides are TGTGCCAGCAGCCCCAGTGGGACTACGGGTTACGAGCAGTACTTC. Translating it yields CASSPSGTTGYEQYF.

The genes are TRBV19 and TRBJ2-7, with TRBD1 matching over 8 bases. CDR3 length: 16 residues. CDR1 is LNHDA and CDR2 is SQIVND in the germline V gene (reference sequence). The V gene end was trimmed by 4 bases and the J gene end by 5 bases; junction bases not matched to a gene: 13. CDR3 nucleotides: TGTGCCAGTAGTAAGACGCCCGGACAGGGTCTTCACGAGCAGTACTTC. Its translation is CASSKTPGQGLHEQYF.

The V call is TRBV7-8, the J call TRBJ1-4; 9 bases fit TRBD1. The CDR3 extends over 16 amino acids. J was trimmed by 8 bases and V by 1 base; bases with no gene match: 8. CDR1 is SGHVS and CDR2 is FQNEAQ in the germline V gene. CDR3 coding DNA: TGTGCCAGCAGCTTAGGGGACAGGGTGGTGGACGAAAAACTGTTTTTT. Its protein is CASSLGDRVVDEKLFF.

The CDR3 nucleotides are TGTGCCAGCAGCTTAGAGAGGGGATCCACTTACGAGCAGTACTTC. Its translation is CASSLERGSTYEQYF. The V and J genes are TRBV7-8 and TRBJ2-7, with D perhaps being TRBD1 or TRBD2 (5 bases each). V dropped 1 base and J dropped 4 bases, with 14 bases sitting between them. Germline V gives CDR1 SGHVS, CDR2 FQNEAQ. The CDR3 totals 15 residues.

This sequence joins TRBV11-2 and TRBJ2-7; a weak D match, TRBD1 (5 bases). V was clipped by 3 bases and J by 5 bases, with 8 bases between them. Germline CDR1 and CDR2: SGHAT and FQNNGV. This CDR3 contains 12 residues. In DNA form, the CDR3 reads TGTGCCAGCAGCTTGTCAGGGAACGAGCAGTACTTC. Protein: CASSLSGNEQYF.

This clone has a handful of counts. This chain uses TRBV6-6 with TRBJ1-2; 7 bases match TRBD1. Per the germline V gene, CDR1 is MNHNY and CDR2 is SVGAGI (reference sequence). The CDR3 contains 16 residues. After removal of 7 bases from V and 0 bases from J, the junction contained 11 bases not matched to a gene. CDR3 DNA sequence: TGTGCCAGCAACTTAGGGGGCGAAGCGTCTAACTATGGCTACACCTTC. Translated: CASNLGGEASNYGYTF.

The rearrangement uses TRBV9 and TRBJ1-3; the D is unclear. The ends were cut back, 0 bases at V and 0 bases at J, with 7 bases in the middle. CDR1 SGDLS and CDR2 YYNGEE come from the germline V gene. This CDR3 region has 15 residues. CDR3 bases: TGTGCCAGCAGCGTAGTGGCAAACTCTGGAAACACCATATATTTT. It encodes CASSVVANSGNTIYF.

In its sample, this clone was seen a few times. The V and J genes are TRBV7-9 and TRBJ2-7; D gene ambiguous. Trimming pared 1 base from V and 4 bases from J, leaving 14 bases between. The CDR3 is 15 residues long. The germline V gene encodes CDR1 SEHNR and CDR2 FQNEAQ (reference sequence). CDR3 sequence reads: CASSLVASNAYEQYF. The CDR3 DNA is TGTGCCAGCAGCTTAGTCGCCAGCAACGCATACGAGCAGTACTTC.

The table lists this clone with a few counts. The CDR3 reads CASTLCRDRGTDGYTF. CDR3 sequence (DNA): TGTGCCAGCACCCTGTGCAGGGACAGGGGTACGGATGGCTACACCTTC. The gene calls are TRBV21-1 and TRBJ1-2; the table's D gene call, TRBD1, was not cross checked with the DNA. TRBV21-1 is classified as a pseudogene. There are 16 residues in the CDR3.

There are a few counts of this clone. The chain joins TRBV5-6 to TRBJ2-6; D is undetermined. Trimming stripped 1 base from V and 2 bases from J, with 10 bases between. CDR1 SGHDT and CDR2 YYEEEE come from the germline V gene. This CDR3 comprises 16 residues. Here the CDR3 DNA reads TGTGCCAGCAGCTTGATTTCTTGGGCTGGGGCCAACGTCCTGACTTTC. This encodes CASSLISWAGANVLTF.

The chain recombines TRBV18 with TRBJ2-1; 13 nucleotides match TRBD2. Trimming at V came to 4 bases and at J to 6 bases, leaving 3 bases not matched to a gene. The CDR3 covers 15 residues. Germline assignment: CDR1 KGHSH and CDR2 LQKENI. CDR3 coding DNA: TGTGCCAGCTCACGACTAGCGGGAGGTAGCAATGAGCAGTTCTTC. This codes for CASSRLAGGSNEQFF.

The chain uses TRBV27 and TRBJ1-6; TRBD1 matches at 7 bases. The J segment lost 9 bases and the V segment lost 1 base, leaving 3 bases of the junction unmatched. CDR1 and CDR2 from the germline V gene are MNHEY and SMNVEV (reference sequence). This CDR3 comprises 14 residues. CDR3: CASSLLQGGSPLHF. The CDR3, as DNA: TGTGCCAGCAGTTTATTGCAGGGGGGTTCACCCCTCCACTTT.

The DNA for the CDR3 is TGTGCCAGCAGCTTAGGAACAGGACAACAAGAGACCCAGTACTTC. Translated: CASSLGTGQQETQYF. V usage is TRBV5-8 and J usage is TRBJ2-5, with D maybe TRBD1 (5 bases). The V and J ends lost 2 bases and 2 bases respectively, with 13 bases between them. In germline, CDR1 is SGHTS, CDR2 YDEGEE. The CDR3 is 15 residues long.

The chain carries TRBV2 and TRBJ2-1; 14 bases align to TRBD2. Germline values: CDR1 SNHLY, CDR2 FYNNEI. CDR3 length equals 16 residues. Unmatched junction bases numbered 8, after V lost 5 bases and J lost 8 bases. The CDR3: CASSSRLAGGPDEQFF. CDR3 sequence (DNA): TGTGCCAGCAGTTCCCGACTAGCGGGGGGGCCGGATGAGCAGTTCTTC. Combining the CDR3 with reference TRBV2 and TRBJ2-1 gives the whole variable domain EPEVTQTPSHQVTQMGQEVILRCVPISNHLYFYWYRQILGQKVEFLVSFYNNEISEKSEIFDDQFSVERPDGSNFTLKIRSTKLEDSAMYFCASSSRLAGGPDEQFFGPGTRLTVL.

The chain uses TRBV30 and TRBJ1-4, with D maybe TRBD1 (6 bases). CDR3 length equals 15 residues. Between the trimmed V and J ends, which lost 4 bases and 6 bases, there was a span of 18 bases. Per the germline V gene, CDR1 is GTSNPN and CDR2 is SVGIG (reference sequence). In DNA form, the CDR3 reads TGTGCCTGGACCAGTACGGCCAACAGGGATGAAAAACTGTTTTTT. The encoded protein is CAWTSTANRDEKLFF.